This T cell receptor beta chain comes out of a study of CD8+ T cells in alopecia areata. About the study: Among treated patients, oral tofacitinib was administered at 5 to 10 mg twice daily.

Study-wide results and caveats: Affected scalp, especially in alopecia totalis/universalis, had a higher clonality than normal scalp did. Baseline CD8+ expansion's link to response remains uncertain, as there was one nonresponder.

Comment on this clone: Its antigen is not identified.

cDNA prepared by RNA extraction and subsequent reverse transcription served as the template for sequencing. TCRdb's copy holds only in-frame clones and misses some; the assay was immunoSEQ multiplex PCR. The sample shows about 140,000 clones, 86% of them seen only once. Documented treatment: oral pan-JAK inhibitor, 5-10 mg twice daily. Germline lookup yields CDR1 MNHEY and CDR2 SMNVEV (reference sequence). V shed 2 bases and J 5 bases; nucleotides not matched to a gene: 5. The CDR3 runs 15 residues. The chain couples TRBV27 to TRBJ2-5; 10 nucleotides align to TRBD2. The material sequenced was CD8+ T cells sorted from blood, taken at week 4, from a patient treated with tofacitinib. This sequence was found in a human donor with alopecia areata. The CDR3 sequence: CASSLLAGVVETQYF. CDR3 in DNA: TGTGCCAGCAGTTTACTAGCGGGAGTGGTGGAGACCCAGTACTTC.